This TCR beta chain was sequenced during a study of blood T cell repertoires in COVID-19. Turning to the study itself: Whether acute or convalescent, the COVID-19 samples came from the United States, Italy and Spain. Sample material is recorded as cDNA or gDNA derived from T cells, B-cell-depleted T cells, or PBMCs.

Source study methods: Using reference gene primer amplification, nucleated cell counts were estimated. Libraries were prepared by immunoSEQ multiplex PCR; TCRdb keeps only in-frame clonotypes and omits some of them. V, J and clone size derive from that table, while D and trimming were established from the DNA sequence. Of 70,000 to 75,000 clones in the sample, approximately 80% were seen once. The CDR3 has 16 residues. V gave up 5 bases and J gave up 4 bases; unmatched junction bases: 7. Germline V gene data show CDR1 as MGHDK and CDR2 as SYGVNS. The V and J genes are TRBV25-1 and TRBJ2-2; TRBD1 matches 10 bases. The sequence was obtained from an older man with acute or convalescent COVID-19. What was sequenced was peripheral blood. CDR3 sequence reads: CASSSDRGLSTGELFF. The CDR3 DNA reads TGTGCCAGCAGTTCCGACAGGGGGCTCAGCACCGGGGAGCTGTTTTTT.